The rows below give T cell receptor beta chains drawn from one sample of a study of T-cell memory formation after mild COVID-19. TCRdb used MiXCR to reprocess the 5' RACE reads, holding one entry per CDR3 protein. This table has about 350,000 distinct CDR3 sequences, approximately 15% appearing once. Sample: PBMCs or a T cell subset sorted from them (not recorded which). These receptors originate from a man younger than 35 who had mild COVID-19 (a few samples of this study predate the infection). Cell type and time point are not known. The CDR3 runs from the conserved cysteine through the conserved F or W. D genes are given only for firm matches. Size tells how often a clone was seen (once, few, many) or the class of an expanded clone, and some rows leave it out.

J | V | D | size | CDR3 | DNA
TRBJ2-2 | TRBV7-2 | . | . | CASSLEIDNTGELFF | TGTGCCAGCAGCTTAGAAATTGATAACACCGGGGAGCTGTTTTTT
TRBJ2-3 | TRBV12-3/TRBV12-4 | TRBD1 | few | CASSRRTGKNTQYF | TGTGCCAGCAGTAGAAGGACAGGGAAGAATACGCAGTATTTT
TRBJ2-1 | TRBV7-2 | . | . | CASSLQAGPRTYNEQFF | TGTGCCAGCAGCTTACAGGCGGGGCCGAGGACCTACAATGAGCAGTTCTTC
TRBJ1-5 | TRBV3-1 | . | . | CASSQDPGGRSNQPQHF | TGTGCCAGCAGCCAAGATCCGGGGGGGCGTAGCAATCAGCCCCAGCATTTT
TRBJ2-5 | TRBV4-1 | TRBD2 | many | CASSDTSGEETQYF | TGCGCCAGCAGCGATACTAGCGGCGAAGAGACCCAGTACTTC
TRBJ1-1 | TRBV18 | . | . | CASSPRGAGNTEAFF | TGTGCCAGCTCACCGAGAGGGGCAGGGAACACTGAAGCTTTCTTT
TRBJ2-7 | TRBV2 | . | many | CASSPAMGQLRPRGFEQYF | TGTGCCAGCAGTCCCGCCATGGGCCAACTCCGTCCTAGAGGGTTCGAGCAGTACTTC
TRBJ1-2 | TRBV5-1 | . | few | CASTEGNYGYTF | TGCGCCAGCACCGAGGGGAACTATGGCTACACCTTC
TRBJ1-1 | TRBV3-1 | . | . | CASSPRTSTEAFF | TGTGCCAGCAGCCCACGGACTAGCACTGAAGCTTTCTTT
TRBJ1-2 | TRBV12-3/TRBV12-4 | . | few | CASSLGAASFYGYTF | TGTGCCAGCAGTTTAGGAGCCGCATCCTTCTATGGCTACACCTTC
TRBJ2-5 | TRBV20-1 | . | . | CSVRRSGETQYF | TGCAGTGTCCGTCGTTCGGGAGAGACCCAGTACTTC
TRBJ1-5 | TRBV7-8 | . | few | CASSSRPRHAPNQPQHF | TGTGCCAGCAGCTCGAGGCCCCGACATGCTCCGAATCAGCCCCAGCATTTT
TRBJ2-7 | TRBV5-1 | TRBD1 | few | CASYSTDRAGEQYF | TGCGCCAGCTACTCCACGGACAGGGCGGGCGAGCAGTACTTC
TRBJ1-2 | TRBV7-2 | TRBD1 | few | CASSWWTGTANYGYTF | TGTGCCAGCAGCTGGTGGACAGGCACTGCTAACTATGGCTACACCTTC
TRBJ2-1 | TRBV6-5 | . | few | CASSYRSEQFF | TGTGCCAGCAGTTACAGATCGGAGCAGTTCTTC
TRBJ1-1 | TRBV4-1 | TRBD1 | . | CASSQPGQEGVGAFF | TGCGCCAGCAGCCAACCTGGACAGGAGGGGGTCGGAGCTTTCTTT
TRBJ2-3 | TRBV5-4 | . | . | CASRSGAVETDTQYF | TGTGCCAGCCGCTCCGGGGCAGTAGAGACAGATACGCAGTATTTT
TRBJ1-1 | TRBV5-8 | TRBD1 | . | CASSLADRGTEAFF | TGTGCCAGCAGCTTGGCGGACAGGGGCACTGAAGCTTTCTTT
TRBJ2-1 | TRBV6-2/TRBV6-3 | . | many | CASRPPSGEQFF | TGTGCCAGCAGACCACCCTCAGGAGAGCAGTTCTTC
TRBJ2-7 | TRBV20-1 | . | many | CSAADGTSYEQYF | TGCAGTGCTGCGGACGGGACCTCCTACGAGCAGTACTTC
TRBJ1-5 | TRBV7-2 | . | . | CASSWADQPQHF | TGTGCCAGCAGCTGGGCCGATCAGCCCCAGCATTTT
TRBJ1-1 | TRBV13 | . | . | CASKAGQGGTEAFF | TGTGCCAGCAAGGCCGGGCAGGGCGGCACTGAAGCCTTCTTT
TRBJ1-1 | TRBV20-1 | . | many | CSAPSVGMNTEAFF | TGCAGTGCTCCTTCGGTAGGGATGAACACTGAAGCTTTCTTT